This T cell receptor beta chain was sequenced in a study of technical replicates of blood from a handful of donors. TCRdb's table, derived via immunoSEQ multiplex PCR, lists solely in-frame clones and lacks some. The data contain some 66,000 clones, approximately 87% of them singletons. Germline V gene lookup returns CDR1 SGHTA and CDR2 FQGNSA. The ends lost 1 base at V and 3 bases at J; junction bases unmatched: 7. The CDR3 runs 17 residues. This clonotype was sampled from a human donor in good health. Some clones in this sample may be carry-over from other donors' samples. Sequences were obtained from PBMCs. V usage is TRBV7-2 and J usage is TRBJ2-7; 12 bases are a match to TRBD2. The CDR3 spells CASSLGSSGGAIYEQYF. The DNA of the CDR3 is TGTGCCAGCAGCTTAGGTTCTAGCGGGGGGGCCATCTACGAGCAGTACTTC.